This TCR beta chain was captured in a study of cytomegalovirus exposure and HLA in healthy donors (dated by TCRdb to about 2017). Describing the broader study: According to an earlier analysis of 587 of the donors, roughly 180 million T cells yielded over 90 million unique TCR beta sequences and approximately 300 Gb of sequence data. Of the approximately 400 genotyped donors, approximately 80% were placed in the genetic ancestry cluster associated with self-reported Caucasian donors. Several DR-DQ haplotypes were treated as single units for association and clustering because of strong linkage in the cohort. In an earlier analysis of more than 550 of the donors, high-throughput TCR beta sequencing was used to judge whether each TCR beta V gene segment behaved as functional or pseudogenic. The study combined high-throughput TCR immunosequencing, statistical association of individual TCRs with disease status, and machine learning to predict cytomegalovirus infection status. The study used immunosequencing to profile the T cell repertoires of about 670 subjects and linked those repertoires to cytomegalovirus serostatus. Across some 400 genotyped donors of the cohort, an average of roughly 250,000 unique TCR beta nucleotide sequences per donor were sequenced, and 15% to 20% of those sequences were non-productive. Donor age, sex, ethnicity and CMV serostatus were compiled alongside the repertoire data. HLA typing included class I and class II loci at four-digit resolution. The number of donors typed differed by locus, with about 629-640 for A, B, C, DRB1 and DQB1, approximately 500 for DQA1, nearly 610 for DPA1, and some 440 for DPB1. Along with the roughly 700-subject first cohort, a separate validation cohort of over a hundred different subjects was used. In the later analysis, no new phenotypic data were used to find candidate immune exposures; instead, reliance was placed on TCR beta sequences and their occurrence across donors. The aim of the study was to test whether cataloging public T cell receptors could identify signatures of past pathogen exposure. In a later genetic analysis, genome-wide SNP genotypes for about 55% of the 666 donors were used, and that subset was treated as a discovery cohort. To study patterns of TCR occurrence, a later analysis re-analyzed previously published TCR beta repertoires from around 660 donors and added high-resolution HLA genotyping. Every discovery cohort repertoire had been produced on one sequencing platform. An early release that covered about 600 HLA-typed donors contained about 290 gigabases of sequencing data and tens of millions of unique TCR sequences. The paper's findings and limits, for the study overall: HLA typing was unavailable for some donors at each locus, so association tests used only the typed subset. In a later analysis, most CMV-associated TCR beta chains were found to appear HLA-restricted, with HLA associations seemingly driven largely by CMV exposure. Because counts were too low, roughly 18 rarely observed V segments, including chromosome 9 orphons, were left out of the earlier analysis of a few hundred of the donors. Most TCR sequences were seen in very few donors, while some public TCRs were found in many individuals. Immune exposure information for the cohort was limited to CMV serostatus. The authors suggested that the approach could potentially be extended to other disease states and immunological phenotypes. The cohort was sequenced for TCR beta chains only, and without alpha or paired-chain data the features that could be detected were limited. Broadly in line with IMGT annotations, most TCR beta V segments showed up in productive rearrangements about 90% or about 30% of the time in an earlier analysis of 450 to 600 of the donors. A cluster of highly shared sequence variants was judged likely to represent a technical artifact of the sequencing pipeline. Assigning TCR associations to individual alleles was difficult when HLA alleles, especially DR and DQ, strongly co-occurred. Presence/absence analyses assumed roughly uniform sequencing depth across donors, an assumption that may not hold. In a later analysis, HLA-associated TCR beta chains were found to be more clonally expanded and to have lower generation probabilities than equally common non-associated chains. In a later analysis, the rate of TCR association differed among HLA loci, with DRB1 alleles having the most associated TCRs and HLA-C alleles having the fewest. Several of the top co-occurrence clusters appeared to be linked to parvovirus B19, influenza, CMV and Epstein-Barr virus, according to a later analysis. Correlated functional status among segregating V segments might be attributable to linkage disequilibrium, but an unknown experimental factor could not be ruled out. A few of the identified cytomegalovirus-associated TCR beta chains were confirmed in vitro to be specific for cytomegalovirus antigens. A later genetic analysis reported fewer N-insertions in productive TCRs among donors in an Asian-associated ancestry cluster than the roughly 620-donor mean. In a later genetic analysis, a missense DCLRE1C variant was associated with V-gene and J-gene trimming of TCR beta chains, and the association was replicated in an independent cohort. In the study, around 160 TCR beta chains were listed as associated with cytomegalovirus. Specific HLA alleles were associated with about 17,000 TCR beta sequences at a false discovery rate of 0.05 in a later analysis. In both the original and validation cohorts, the classifier was reported to diagnose cytomegalovirus status with high specificity and sensitivity. A further reported finding was that TCR beta sequences accurately predicted the HLA-A and HLA-B alleles for most subjects in the first cohort.

Library prep was done by the immunoSEQ multiplex PCR assay. For the multiplex PCR, a mixture combining 60 forward primers for TCR Vbeta segments and 13 reverse primers for TCR Jbeta segments was used. The CDR3 region of rearranged TCR beta genes was amplified from genomic DNA by a multiplex PCR assay. The Illumina HiSeq System was used to sequence the amplified TCR beta libraries as 87-base-pair reads. The paper's processing steps were these. A later analysis counted approximately 74 million unique TCR beta chains across the 690 or so repertoires, and roughly 11 million of these chains were shared by at least two donors. Raw reads were error-corrected and collapsed into unique sequences by a nearest-neighbor algorithm in which closely related sequences were merged to remove PCR and sequencing errors. V, D and J gene segments were assigned by aligning CDR3 sequences to IMGT reference sequences. Each retained sequence needed at least a six-nucleotide match to both a V gene segment and a J gene segment. A rearrangement counted as productive if the CDR3 had no stop codons and remained in frame with V and J, and every other rearrangement counted as non-productive. CDR3 was defined according to IMGT convention as the region running from the second conserved V-encoded cysteine to the conserved J-encoded phenylalanine. The earlier analysis of more than 450 of the donors excluded sequences that lacked an unambiguous match to a single V gene segment. An earlier analysis of a few hundred of the donors called V segments functional above 56.7% productive rearrangements and segregating when the between-donor standard deviation exceeded 5%. A statistical classification framework was built to diagnose cytomegalovirus status from the catalog of TCR beta chain sequences. In a later analysis, TCR nucleotide sequences were compared against IMGT/GENE-DB human TR gene sequences so that V and J genes could be assigned. A later analysis assigned CDR3 sequences and most-parsimonious VDJ recombination scenarios with the TCRdist pipeline. In a later analysis, each TCR beta chain was defined by its CDR3 amino acid sequence together with its V-gene family, and reads without a unique V-gene family were excluded. As a way to deal with suspected cross-contamination and a sequencing artifact, a later analysis dropped hundreds of nucleotide sequences that were highly shared and had low generation probability. For each public chain, a later analysis derived a clonal expansion index from normalized ranks of inferred template counts within each repertoire. In a later analysis, generation probabilities were computed with a VDJ recombination model fitted to out-of-frame rearrangements, and the resulting probabilities were checked against IGoR. A later analysis scored TCR-TCR, TCR-HLA and TCR-CMV co-occurrence with hypergeometric tests, applying a repertoire-size bias correction to TCR pairs. To estimate false discovery rates, a later analysis permuted the HLA or CMV assignments 20 times. A later analysis grouped co-occurring TCRs with DBSCAN, adding TCRdist sequence similarity when clustering within HLA-allele-positive subsets. Repertoires with fewer than 30,000 or more than 120,000 public chains, plus five repertoires with anomalous nucleotide sharing, were excluded from co-occurrence clustering. TCRdb took over this immuneACCESS table, retaining in-frame rearrangements with V and J assigned. Such tables are incomplete; in checked studies, under half of the missing clones stem from an unresolved V gene, and the remainder is unexplained. From that table come the V and J calls and clone size; the DNA was used to work out D and trimming. This sample lists 100,000 to 130,000 clones; around two thirds were detected once. The ten largest clones represent 13% to 15% of the sample.

The cohort comprised 710 or so healthy bone marrow donors. All cohort members were sampled while nominally healthy, although unrecorded immune exposures were likely present. The donor was CMV seropositive and was included in the group of 300 or so seropositive cohort members. Every donor gave a peripheral blood sample, and the peripheral blood mononuclear cells from that sample were used for TCR beta sequencing. The Qiagen DNeasy Blood Extraction Kit was used to extract genomic DNA from the blood cell samples. This clone was seen more than once but under ten times. Its cognate antigen has yet to be identified. The record has no base qualities; no much larger clone is one base away. Sequencing was done on a sample of PBMCs. The sequence was obtained from a woman in her forties in good health and CMV-seropositive.

This receptor has the CDR3 CASSVEGRRDTGELFF. In nucleotides, the sequence is TGTGCCAGCAGCGTAGAGGGGCGTCGGGACACCGGGGAGCTGTTTTTT. The chain is assembled from TRBV9 and TRBJ2-2, and perhaps TRBD1 as D gene, on 5 matching bases. Trimming at the junction amounts to 0 bases on V and 3 bases on J, and the germline ends lie 12 bases apart. The CDR1 and CDR2 encoded by the germline V gene are SGDLS and YYNGEE. The CDR3 runs 16 amino acids, cysteine and phenylalanine included. The CDR3 DNA has 48 bases and is translated from base 1.